Sequencing of this TCR beta chain was carried out in a study of CD8 T cells in ankylosing spondylitis. Each CDR3 protein is one row after TCRdb ran MiXCR on the 5' RACE reads. The data hold some 30,000 distinct CDR3 sequences, with around 14% observed a single time. V was clipped by 5 bases and J by 2 bases, with 13 bases between them. The CDR3 has 14 residues. In germline, CDR1 is DFQATT, CDR2 SNEGSKA (reference sequence). This clonotype was counted a few times. The rearrangement links TRBV20-1 to TRBJ2-1; D may be TRBD1 (7 bases). The origin of this receptor is a male donor with ankylosing spondylitis or in good health (not recorded which). Sequenced sample: blood. CDR3 region: CSAAAGTAYNEQFF. The CDR3, as DNA: TGCAGTGCTGCGGCGGGGACAGCCTACAATGAGCAGTTCTTC.